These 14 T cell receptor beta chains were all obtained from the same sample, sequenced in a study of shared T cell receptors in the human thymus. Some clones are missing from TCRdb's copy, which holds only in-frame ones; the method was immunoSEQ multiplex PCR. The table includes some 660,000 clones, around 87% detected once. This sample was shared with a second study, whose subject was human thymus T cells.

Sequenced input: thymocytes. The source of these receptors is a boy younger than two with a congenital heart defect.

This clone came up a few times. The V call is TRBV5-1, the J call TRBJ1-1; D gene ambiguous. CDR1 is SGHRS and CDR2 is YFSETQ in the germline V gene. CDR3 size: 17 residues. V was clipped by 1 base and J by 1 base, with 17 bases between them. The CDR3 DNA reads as TGCGCCAGCAGCTTGAGGAACAGTCAAAGTGGGAACACTGAAGCTTTCTTT. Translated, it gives CASSLRNSQSGNTEAFF.

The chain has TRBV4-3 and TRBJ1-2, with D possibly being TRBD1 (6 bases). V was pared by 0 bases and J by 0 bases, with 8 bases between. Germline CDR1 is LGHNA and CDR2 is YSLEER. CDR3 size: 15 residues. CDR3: CASSQDDRTNYGYTF. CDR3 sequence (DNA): TGCGCCAGCAGCCAAGATGACAGGACTAACTATGGCTACACCTTC.

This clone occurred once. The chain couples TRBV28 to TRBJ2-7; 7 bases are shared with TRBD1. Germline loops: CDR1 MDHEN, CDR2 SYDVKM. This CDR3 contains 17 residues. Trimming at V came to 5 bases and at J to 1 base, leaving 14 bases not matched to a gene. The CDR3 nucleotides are TGTGCCAGCAGTCCAAGGTCAGTGTGGACAGGTTCCTACGAGCAGTACTTC. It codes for CASSPRSVWTGSYEQYF.

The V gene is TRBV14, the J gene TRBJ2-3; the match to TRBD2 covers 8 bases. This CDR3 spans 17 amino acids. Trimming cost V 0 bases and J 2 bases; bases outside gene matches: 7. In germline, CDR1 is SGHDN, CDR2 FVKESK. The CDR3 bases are TGTGCCAGCAGCCAAGATCGGGTAGCGGGGTCCACAGATACGCAGTATTTT. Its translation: CASSQDRVAGSTDTQYF.

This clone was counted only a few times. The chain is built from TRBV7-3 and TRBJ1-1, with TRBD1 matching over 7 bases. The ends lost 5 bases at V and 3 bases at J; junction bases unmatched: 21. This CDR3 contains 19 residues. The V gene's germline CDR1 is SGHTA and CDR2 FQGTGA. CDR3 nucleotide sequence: TGTGCCAGCAGCCTCCGGCTCGAGGGGGACCCGCAGGGGGACACTGAAGCTTTCTTT. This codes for CASSLRLEGDPQGDTEAFF. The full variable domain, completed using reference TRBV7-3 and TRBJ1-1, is GAGVSQTPSNKVTEKGKYVELRCDPISGHTALYWYRQSLGQGPEFLIYFQGTGAADDSGLPNDRFFAVRPEGSVSTLKIQRTERGDSAVYLCASSLRLEGDPQGDTEAFFGQGTRLTVV.

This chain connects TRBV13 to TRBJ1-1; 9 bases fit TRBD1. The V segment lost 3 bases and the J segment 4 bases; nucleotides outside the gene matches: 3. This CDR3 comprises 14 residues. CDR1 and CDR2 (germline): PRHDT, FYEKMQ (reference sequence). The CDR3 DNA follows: TGTGCCAGCAGCTTCCTGACAGGGGGCACTGAAGCTTTCTTT. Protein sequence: CASSFLTGGTEAFF.

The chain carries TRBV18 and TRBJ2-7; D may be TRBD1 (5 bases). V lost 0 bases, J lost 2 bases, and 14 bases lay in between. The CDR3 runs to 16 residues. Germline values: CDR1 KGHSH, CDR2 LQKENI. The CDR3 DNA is TGTGCCAGCTCACCACCGGTAGGGGTTACGGCCTACGAGCAGTACTTC. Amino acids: CASSPPVGVTAYEQYF.

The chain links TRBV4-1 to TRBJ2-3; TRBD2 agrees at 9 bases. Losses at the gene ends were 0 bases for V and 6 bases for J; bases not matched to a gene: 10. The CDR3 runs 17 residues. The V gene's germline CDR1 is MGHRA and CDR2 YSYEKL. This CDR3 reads CASSQDFALAGRDTQYF. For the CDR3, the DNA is TGCGCCAGCAGCCAAGATTTCGCGCTAGCGGGACGCGATACGCAGTATTTT.

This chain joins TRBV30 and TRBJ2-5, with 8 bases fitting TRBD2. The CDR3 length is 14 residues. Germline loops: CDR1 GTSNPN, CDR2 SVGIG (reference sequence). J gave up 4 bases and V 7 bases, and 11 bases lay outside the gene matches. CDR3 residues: CALDPGGAGETQYF. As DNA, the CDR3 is TGTGCCTTAGACCCCGGGGGGGCCGGAGAGACCCAGTACTTC.

In DNA, the CDR3 is TGTGCCAGCAGTGGGTCTCGCGGCGTTAAAACTAGCACAGATACGCAGTATTTT. Its translation: CASSGSRGVKTSTDTQYF. The chain has TRBV28 and TRBJ2-3; D remains ambiguous. CDR1 is MDHEN and CDR2 is SYDVKM in the germline V gene. V lost 5 bases and J lost 0, with 21 bases in between. The CDR3 sequence is 18 residues long.

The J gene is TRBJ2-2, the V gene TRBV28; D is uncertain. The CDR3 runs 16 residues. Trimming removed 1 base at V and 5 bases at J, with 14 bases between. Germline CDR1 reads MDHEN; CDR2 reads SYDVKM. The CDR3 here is CASSLFFAGVTGELFF. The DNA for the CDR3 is TGTGCCAGCAGTTTATTCTTCGCAGGCGTAACCGGGGAGCTGTTTTTT.

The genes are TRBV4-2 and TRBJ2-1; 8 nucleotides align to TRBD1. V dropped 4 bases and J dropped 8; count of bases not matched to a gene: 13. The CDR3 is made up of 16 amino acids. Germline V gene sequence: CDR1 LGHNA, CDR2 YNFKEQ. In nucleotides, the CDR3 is TGTGCCAGCAGCCCCAAAAAAAAGGACAGGGCGGATGAGCAGTTCTTC. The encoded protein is CASSPKKKDRADEQFF.

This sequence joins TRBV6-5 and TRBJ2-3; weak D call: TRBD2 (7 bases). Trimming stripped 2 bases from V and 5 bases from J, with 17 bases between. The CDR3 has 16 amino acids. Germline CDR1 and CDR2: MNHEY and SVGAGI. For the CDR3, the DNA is TGTGCCAGCAGTTACCGGCCGCGGGGGCACGTAGATACGCAGTATTTT. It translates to CASSYRPRGHVDTQYF.

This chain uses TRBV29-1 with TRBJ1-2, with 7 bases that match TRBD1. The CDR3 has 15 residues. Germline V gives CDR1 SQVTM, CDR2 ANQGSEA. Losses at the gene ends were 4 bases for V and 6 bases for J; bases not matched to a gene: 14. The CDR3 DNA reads TGCAGCGTTGTCGACCACAGGGGACCGTTGAATGGCTACACCTTC. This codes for CSVVDHRGPLNGYTF.